Listed below are T cell receptor beta chains from one sample, sequenced in a study of blood T cell repertoires in COVID-19. The data were produced by immunoSEQ multiplex PCR, yet TCRdb's version contains in-frame clones alone and is incomplete. The table shows 180,000 or so clones, with about 86% occurring only once. Sequenced: peripheral blood. Receptor source: a man in his sixties with acute or convalescent COVID-19. CDR3s include the opening cysteine and the closing phenylalanine or tryptophan. D genes are given only for firm matches.

V gene: TRBV28; D gene: TRBD2; J gene: TRBJ2-1; CDR3 protein: CASSDLREGLDEQFF
V gene: TRBV5-1; D gene: NA; J gene: TRBJ2-2; CDR3 protein: CASSFLGGDTGELFF
V gene: TRBV29-1; D gene: TRBD2; J gene: TRBJ2-3; CDR3 protein: CSVGRGGSRTDTQYF
V gene: TRBV27; D gene: NA; J gene: TRBJ1-4; CDR3 protein: CASSPRFGGTNEKLFF
V gene: TRBV2; D gene: NA; J gene: TRBJ2-6; CDR3 protein: CASSGESGANVLTF
V gene: TRBV7-9; D gene: NA; J gene: TRBJ1-1; CDR3 protein: CASSAQENTEAFF
V gene: TRBV7-2; D gene: NA; J gene: TRBJ1-6; CDR3 protein: CASSLQGSSPLHF
V gene: TRBV9; D gene: NA; J gene: TRBJ2-5; CDR3 protein: CASSVTQNQETQYF
V gene: TRBV25-1; D gene: NA; J gene: TRBJ1-1; CDR3 protein: CASSDTGWTEAFF
V gene: TRBV28; D gene: TRBD2; J gene: TRBJ2-3; CDR3 protein: CASSYGLAGGPDTQYF
V gene: TRBV6-1; D gene: TRBD2; J gene: TRBJ2-5; CDR3 protein: CASSDSGSEETQYF
V gene: TRBV20-1; D gene: TRBD1; J gene: TRBJ2-1; CDR3 protein: CSAQGDEQFF
V gene: TRBV10-2; D gene: TRBD1; J gene: TRBJ2-1; CDR3 protein: CASRGTGKYNEQFF
V gene: TRBV11-3; D gene: NA; J gene: TRBJ2-7; CDR3 protein: CASSRDNQGNYEQYF
V gene: TRBV4-1; D gene: NA; J gene: TRBJ2-3; CDR3 protein: CASSQDPGDTQYF
V gene: TRBV11-3; D gene: NA; J gene: TRBJ2-1; CDR3 protein: CASSLVYGRWNEQFF
V gene: TRBV6-5; D gene: NA; J gene: TRBJ1-2; CDR3 protein: CASRGVGANYGYTF
V gene: TRBV10-3; D gene: TRBD2; J gene: TRBJ2-5; CDR3 protein: CAISESSGSQETQYF
V gene: TRBV19; D gene: NA; J gene: TRBJ1-2; CDR3 protein: CASSIEGRDRYGYTF
V gene: TRBV14; D gene: TRBD2; J gene: TRBJ2-7; CDR3 protein: CASSYLLAGGDEQYF
V gene: TRBV14; D gene: TRBD1; J gene: TRBJ1-2; CDR3 protein: CASSPQYRGNYGYTF
V gene: TRBV9; D gene: NA; J gene: TRBJ2-7; CDR3 protein: CASSGPTDNEQYF
V gene: TRBV28; D gene: NA; J gene: TRBJ2-7; CDR3 protein: CATSWTDGSYEQYF
V gene: TRBV5-1; D gene: NA; J gene: TRBJ2-2; CDR3 protein: CASSFTGNTGELFF
V gene: TRBV15; D gene: NA; J gene: TRBJ1-3; CDR3 protein: CATSRDTSRRNTIYF
V gene: TRBV28; D gene: TRBD1; J gene: TRBJ2-5; CDR3 protein: CASSPDRGETQYF
V gene: TRBV5-1; D gene: TRBD2; J gene: TRBJ2-3; CDR3 protein: CASSPKGTGGLADTQYF
V gene: TRBV10-1; D gene: TRBD2; J gene: TRBJ2-1; CDR3 protein: CASSGLAGNLPNEQFF
V gene: TRBV29-1; D gene: NA; J gene: TRBJ2-7; CDR3 protein: CSVVGPDRFSYEQYF
V gene: TRBV28; D gene: TRBD1; J gene: TRBJ1-6; CDR3 protein: CASSLRGPFAPLHF
V gene: TRBV4-2; D gene: NA; J gene: TRBJ1-1; CDR3 protein: CASSQRGENTEAFF
V gene: TRBV30; D gene: TRBD2; J gene: TRBJ2-1; CDR3 protein: CAWSVRLSGTSGFTSREQFF
V gene: TRBV11-2; D gene: NA; J gene: TRBJ1-3; CDR3 protein: CASSHGQTNTIYF
V gene: TRBV9; D gene: NA; J gene: TRBJ1-1; CDR3 protein: CASSVSGTEAFF
V gene: TRBV5-1; D gene: TRBD1; J gene: TRBJ2-7; CDR3 protein: CASSHGDRSYEQYF
V gene: TRBV7-9; D gene: TRBD1; J gene: TRBJ2-7; CDR3 protein: CASSFGTGEYEQYF
V gene: TRBV5-1; D gene: NA; J gene: TRBJ1-2; CDR3 protein: CASSLVLSENYGYTF
V gene: TRBV30; D gene: NA; J gene: TRBJ1-2; CDR3 protein: CAWSQDSPYGYTF
V gene: TRBV6-1; D gene: TRBD1; J gene: TRBJ1-2; CDR3 protein: CASSEQGDRVDGRYGYTF
V gene: TRBV30; D gene: NA; J gene: TRBJ2-7; CDR3 protein: CAWGDFSYEQYF
V gene: TRBV5-8; D gene: TRBD1; J gene: TRBJ2-7; CDR3 protein: CASSRTGGREQYF
V gene: TRBV2; D gene: NA; J gene: TRBJ1-6; CDR3 protein: CASSEAQGSESPLHF
V gene: TRBV5-6; D gene: NA; J gene: TRBJ1-3; CDR3 protein: CASSDRTATRDTIYF
V gene: TRBV5-4; D gene: TRBD1; J gene: TRBJ2-5; CDR3 protein: CASSTGTGAQETQYF
V gene: TRBV30; D gene: TRBD1; J gene: TRBJ2-7; CDR3 protein: CAWSVGQGYEQYF
V gene: TRBV28; D gene: TRBD2; J gene: TRBJ2-5; CDR3 protein: CASSWTSGEETQYF
V gene: TRBV12-3/TRBV12-4; D gene: TRBD1; J gene: TRBJ1-2; CDR3 protein: CASSKDRVYGYTF
V gene: TRBV9; D gene: NA; J gene: TRBJ1-3; CDR3 protein: CASSPSVSGNTIYF
V gene: TRBV11-2; D gene: NA; J gene: TRBJ2-7; CDR3 protein: CASSLNPTGHPFEQYF
V gene: TRBV30; D gene: TRBD2; J gene: TRBJ2-7; CDR3 protein: CAWSGLAGASTYEQYF
V gene: TRBV27; D gene: NA; J gene: TRBJ1-2; CDR3 protein: CASSLGGFPYGYTF
V gene: TRBV11-2; D gene: NA; J gene: TRBJ1-2; CDR3 protein: CASSFSGVYGYTF